Each of the 5 T cell receptor beta chains below was sequenced from the same sample in a study of beta chain features in type 1 diabetes. Their antigens remain unidentified. Expressed TCRB transcripts were sequenced, since all the RNA that had been isolated was reverse transcribed. Profiling relied on immunoSEQ multiplex PCR, and the TCRdb table lists in-frame clones only, not all of them. The sample has over 150,000 clones, 10% seen once. Study-wide points: Type 1 diabetes patients had moderately but significantly shorter TCRB CDR3s in all four CD4+ subsets.

The sequenced sample consisted of central memory CD4+ T cells from blood. The receptors shown here come from a young man with type 1 diabetes.

This clone was seen a handful of times. The chain carries TRBV28 and TRBJ1-1; TRBD1 might be the D (5 bases). Germline CDR1 reads MDHEN; CDR2 reads SYDVKM. The CDR3 loop spans 13 amino acids. V lost 8 bases and J lost 6, with 16 bases in between. Here the CDR3 DNA reads TGTGCCAGCCCTTCGGGGAGGGGACCTGAAGCTTTCTTT. Its protein is CASPSGRGPEAFF.

This clone has just a few counts. V gene TRBV2 combines with J gene TRBJ1-1; 8 nucleotides agree with TRBD1. CDR3 length equals 14 residues. The V gene end was trimmed by 3 bases and the J gene end by 4 bases; junction bases not matched to a gene: 4. Germline V gene sequence: CDR1 SNHLY, CDR2 FYNNEI. CDR3 in amino acids: CASSDRGQGTEAFF. CDR3 nucleotides: TGTGCCAGCAGTGACAGGGGGCAGGGCACTGAAGCTTTCTTT.

This clone showed up just a few times. V is TRBV27 and J is TRBJ2-1, with D possibly TRBD1 on 6 matching bases. CDR1 MNHEY and CDR2 SMNVEV come from the germline V gene (reference sequence). V was cut by 10 bases and J by 7 bases, with 20 bases left in between. The CDR3 loop spans 14 amino acids. The CDR3 DNA follows: TGTGCCACCCAGGGGCTAGTTCGATCTAATGAGCAGTTCTTC. As protein: CATQGLVRSNEQFF.

Only a few counts were recorded for this clone. This chain links TRBV5-1 with TRBJ2-1; D is uncertain. The CDR3 has 14 amino acids. The germline CDR1 and CDR2 sequences are SGHRS and YFSETQ. Deletions cut 0 bases from V and 6 bases from J, with 10 bases between. The CDR3 sequence is CASSLGLLLNEQFF. The CDR3 DNA reads TGCGCCAGCAGCTTGGGACTGCTCCTCAATGAGCAGTTCTTC.

This clone was recorded a few times. The chain links TRBV6-5 to TRBJ2-2, with TRBD1 as a possible D gene (5 bases). The germline CDR1 and CDR2 sequences are MNHEY and SVGAGI. Trimming took off 0 bases at V and 1 base at J, with 9 bases between the two ends. CDR3 size: 16 residues. In nucleotides, the CDR3 is TGTGCCAGCAGTTACTCTCCAGGGATGAACACCGGGGAGCTGTTTTTT. Its protein product is CASSYSPGMNTGELFF.